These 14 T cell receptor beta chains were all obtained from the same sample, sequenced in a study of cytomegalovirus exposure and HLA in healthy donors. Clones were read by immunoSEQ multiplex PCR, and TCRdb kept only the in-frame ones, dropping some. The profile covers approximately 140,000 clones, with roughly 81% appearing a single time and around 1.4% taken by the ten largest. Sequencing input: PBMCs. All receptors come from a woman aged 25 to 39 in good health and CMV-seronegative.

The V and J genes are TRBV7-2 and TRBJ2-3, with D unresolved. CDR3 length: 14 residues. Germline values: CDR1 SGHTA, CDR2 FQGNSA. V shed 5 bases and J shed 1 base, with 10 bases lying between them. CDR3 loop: CASSLRSGTDTQYF. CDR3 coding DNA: TGTGCCAGCAGCCTAAGAAGCGGCACAGATACGCAGTATTTT.

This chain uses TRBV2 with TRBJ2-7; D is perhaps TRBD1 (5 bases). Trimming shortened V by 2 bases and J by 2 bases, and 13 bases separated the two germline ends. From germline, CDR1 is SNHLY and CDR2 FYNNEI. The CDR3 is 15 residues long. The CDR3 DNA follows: TGTGCCAGCAGTGAAAAGGGGCCTTGGACCTACGAGCAGTACTTC. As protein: CASSEKGPWTYEQYF.

CDR3 region: CASSPPQGRGTEAFF. DNA of the CDR3: TGTGCCAGCTCACCACCCCAGGGAAGGGGGACTGAAGCTTTCTTT. This sequence joins TRBV18 and TRBJ1-1; a possible D gene is TRBD1 (6 bases). V was pared by 0 bases and J by 5 bases, with 13 bases between. CDR1 and CDR2 (germline): KGHSH, LQKENI. The CDR3 has 15 residues.

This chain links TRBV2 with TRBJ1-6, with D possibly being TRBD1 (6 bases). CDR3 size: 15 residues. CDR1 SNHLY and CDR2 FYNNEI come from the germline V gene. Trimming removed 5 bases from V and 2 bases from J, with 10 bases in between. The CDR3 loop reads CASSPGTPYNSPLHF. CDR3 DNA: TGTGCCAGCAGTCCGGGGACACCCTATAATTCACCCCTCCACTTT.

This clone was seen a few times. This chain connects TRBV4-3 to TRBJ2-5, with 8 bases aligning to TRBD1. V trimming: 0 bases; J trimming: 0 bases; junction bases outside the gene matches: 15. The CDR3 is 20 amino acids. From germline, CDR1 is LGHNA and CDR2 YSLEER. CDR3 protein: CASSQEGPGGQYLYQETQYF. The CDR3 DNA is TGCGCCAGCAGCCAAGAGGGGCCAGGGGGCCAGTATTTGTACCAAGAGACCCAGTACTTC.

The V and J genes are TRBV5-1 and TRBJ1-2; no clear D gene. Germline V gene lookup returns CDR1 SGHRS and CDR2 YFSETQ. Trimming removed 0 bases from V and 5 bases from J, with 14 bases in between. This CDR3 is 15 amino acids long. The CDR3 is CASSLDSRYVYGYTF. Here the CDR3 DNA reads TGCGCCAGCAGCTTGGACAGCCGCTATGTTTATGGCTACACCTTC.

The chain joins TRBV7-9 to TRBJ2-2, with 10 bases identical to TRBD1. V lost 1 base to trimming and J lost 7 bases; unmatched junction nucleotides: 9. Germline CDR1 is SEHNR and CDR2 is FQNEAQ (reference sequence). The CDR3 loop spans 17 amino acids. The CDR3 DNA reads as TGTGCCAGCAGCTTAGAGTATCCGGGACAGGGGAACGGGGAGCTGTTTTTT. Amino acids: CASSLEYPGQGNGELFF. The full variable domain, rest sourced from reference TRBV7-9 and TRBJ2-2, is DTGVSQNPRHKITKRGQNVTFRCDPISEHNRLYWYRQTLGQGPEFLTYFQNEAQLEKSRLLSDRFSAERPKGSFSTLEIQRTEQGDSAMYLCASSLEYPGQGNGELFFGEGSRLTVL.

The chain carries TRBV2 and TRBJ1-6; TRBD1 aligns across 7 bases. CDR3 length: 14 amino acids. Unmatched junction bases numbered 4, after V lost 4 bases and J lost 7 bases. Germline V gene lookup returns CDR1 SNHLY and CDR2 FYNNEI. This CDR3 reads CASSVLTGNSPLHF. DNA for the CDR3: TGTGCCAGCAGTGTTCTGACAGGGAATTCACCCCTCCACTTT.

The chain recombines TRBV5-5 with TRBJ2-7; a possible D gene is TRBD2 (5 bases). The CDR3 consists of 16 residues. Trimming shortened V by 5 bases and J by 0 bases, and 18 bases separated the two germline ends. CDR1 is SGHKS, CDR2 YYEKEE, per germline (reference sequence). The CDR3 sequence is CASSSSPLRASYEQYF. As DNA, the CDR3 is TGTGCCAGCAGTTCCTCCCCCTTGAGGGCCTCCTACGAGCAGTACTTC.

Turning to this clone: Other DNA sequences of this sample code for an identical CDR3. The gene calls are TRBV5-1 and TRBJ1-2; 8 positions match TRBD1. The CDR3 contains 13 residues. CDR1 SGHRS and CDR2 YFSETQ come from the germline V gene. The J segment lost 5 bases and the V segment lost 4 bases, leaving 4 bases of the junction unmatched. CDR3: CASSLDREYGYTF. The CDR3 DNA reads TGCGCCAGCAGCCTGGACAGGGAATATGGCTACACCTTC. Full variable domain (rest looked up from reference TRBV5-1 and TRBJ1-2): KAGVTQTPRYLIKTRGQQVTLSCSPISGHRSVSWYQQTPGQGLQFLFEYFSETQRNKGNFPGRFSGRQFSNSRSEMNVSTLELGDSALYLCASSLDREYGYTFGSGTRLTVV.

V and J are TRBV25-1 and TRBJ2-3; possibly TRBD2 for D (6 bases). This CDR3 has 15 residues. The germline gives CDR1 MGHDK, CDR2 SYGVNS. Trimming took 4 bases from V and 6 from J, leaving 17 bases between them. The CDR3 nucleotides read TGTGCCAGCAGTGCTGCAGGCCCGGGGAGGGATACGCAGTATTTT. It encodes CASSAAGPGRDTQYF.

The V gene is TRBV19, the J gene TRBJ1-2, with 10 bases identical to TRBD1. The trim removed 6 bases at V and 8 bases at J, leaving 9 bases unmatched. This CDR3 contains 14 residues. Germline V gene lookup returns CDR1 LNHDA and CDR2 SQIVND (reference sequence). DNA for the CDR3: TGTGCCAGTAGAACCGGACAGGGGGGACGAGGCTACACCTTC. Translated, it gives CASRTGQGGRGYTF.

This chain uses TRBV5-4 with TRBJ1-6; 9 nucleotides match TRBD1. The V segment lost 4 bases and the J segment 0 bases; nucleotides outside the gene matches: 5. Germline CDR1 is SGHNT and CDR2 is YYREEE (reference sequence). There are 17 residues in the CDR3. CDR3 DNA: TGTGCCAGCAGCAGGGGACAGGGAAGCTCCTATAATTCACCCCTCCACTTT. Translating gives CASSRGQGSSYNSPLHF.

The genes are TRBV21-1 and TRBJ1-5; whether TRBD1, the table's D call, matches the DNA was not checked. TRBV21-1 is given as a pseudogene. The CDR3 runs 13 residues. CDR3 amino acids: CASSKHSNQPQHF. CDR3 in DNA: TGTGCCAGCAGCAAACATAGCAATCAGCCCCAGCATTTT.